Listed below are T cell receptor beta chains from one sample, sequenced in a study of blood T cell repertoires in COVID-19. The table came from immunoSEQ multiplex PCR; TCRdb's copy has only in-frame clones and leaves some out. The sample consists of about 100,000 clones, about 80% of them appearing once. Sequencing used peripheral blood. Every receptor here comes from an elderly woman with active or convalescent COVID-19. CDR3s include the opening cysteine and the closing phenylalanine or tryptophan.

v_gene,CDR3aa
TRBV5-1,CASSEQVNTEAFF
TRBV5-1,CASSLAGSDSPLHF
TRBV5-6,CASSLRDGRREKLFF
TRBV19,CASSILAGARGNQPQHF
TRBV7-9,CASSLETGGPGTQPQHF
TRBV4-3,CASSQDSQGGTQYF
TRBV6-6,CASTAAGGPSGELFF
TRBV3-1/TRBV3-2,CASSQDPGSAAFF
TRBV7-2,CASSLAPMGQGGTDTQYF
TRBV2,CASGDRGRWETQYF
TRBV5-8,CASSLEGSGSTDTQYF
TRBV19,CASSQRQGTGYGYTF
TRBV7-3,CASSFNRDDGYTF
TRBV6-1,CASSEFGGSDEQYF
TRBV9,CASSASGQGYTGELFF
TRBV21-1,CATGWVHAFF
TRBV19,CASTLIGGYSNQPQHF
TRBV20-1,CSAKRLSEQYF
TRBV5-1,CASSSGQGINGYTF
TRBV19,CASSGQSYNYGYTF
TRBV5-8,CASSLGLAGPPSTDTQYF
TRBV18,CASSPRPAQFVDTQYF
TRBV19,CASGKQVRDEQYF
TRBV28,CATLSGDRGRRGNQPQHF
TRBV12-3/TRBV12-4,CASSFSGNEQYF
TRBV14,CASSQDRQSPLHF
TRBV10-2,CASSEPSSRDTQYF
TRBV5-5,CASSLVGDPFGGYTF
TRBV11-3,CASSLLGQSYNEQFF
TRBV5-1,CASSPGGNEKLFF
TRBV3-1/TRBV3-2,CASSQWTDNSPLHF
TRBV11-2,CASSLVAENNEQFF
TRBV6-2/TRBV6-3,CASSLQGAYYEQYF
TRBV5-1,CASSWIDRGDYEQYF
TRBV5-6,CASSPRGTSTDTQYF
TRBV5-6,CASRGTGGQETQYF
TRBV7-3,CASSPSGGLLTGELFF
TRBV4-1,CASSLRRGQPQHF
TRBV7-6,CASSLTGGQDTQYF
TRBV7-9,CASNLGLAALNSNHEQFF
TRBV6-5,CASSRHRVNYGYTF
TRBV27,CASRHTLNEQFF
TRBV30,CAWSAETEITDTQYF
TRBV3-1/TRBV3-2,CASSQKALNTEAFF
TRBV28,CAGRGGRPNQPQHF
TRBV4-3,CASSQAYTGMLGYTF
TRBV6-5,CASSSGQGILETQYF
TRBV3-1/TRBV3-2,CASSQDRGTTSTDTQYF
TRBV7-9,CASSFLTSGTDTQYF
TRBV7-3,CASSLNPRGRGNTGELFF